This TCR beta chain was recorded in a study of T cells in Graves' hyperthyroidism and ophthalmopathy (dated by TCRdb to the late 2010s). The study in broad terms: Peripheral blood was collected at initial diagnosis, before any treatment. A discovery cohort of approximately 97 patients, about 43 with Graves' ophthalmopathy and 57 with stable Graves' hyperthyroidism, was used to find distinguishing TCR V-J signatures. An independent validation cohort of about 19 hyperthyroidism patients and 17 patients who later progressed to ophthalmopathy tested prospective prediction of ophthalmopathy. For training and testing, the roughly 93 patients in the discovery cohort were randomly divided in a 7:3 ratio. In roughly six Graves' hyperthyroidism patients, the study also compared T-cell repertoires from thyroid tissue with T-cell repertoires from blood. Following sampling, methimazole starting at 30 mg daily was given to hyperthyroidism patients, and high-dose intravenous methylprednisolone was given to ophthalmopathy patients. According to the paper, TCR Vbeta CDR3 sequencing was carried out on more than 120 peripheral blood samples, which came from approximately 43 ophthalmopathy, 70 to 80 hyperthyroidism and around 17 progressor patients. What the work shows at the level of the full study, not this receptor alone: Ophthalmopathy was separated from stable hyperthyroidism by a 13 V-J signature model, with approximately 89% sensitivity and about 81% specificity obtained in cross-validation and 80%/75% obtained in testing. In validation, the model predicted progression to ophthalmopathy a median of roughly 6.5 months before onset, with over 55% sensitivity and just under 75% specificity. No statistical method was used to fix the sample size in advance, and group allocation was not hidden from the investigators. Most expanded thyroid clonotypes (frequency above 0.001) were also detected in blood, suggesting blood repertoires may reflect thyroid immune responses.

Stable Graves' hyperthyroidism was defined as no progression to ophthalmopathy during 18 months of follow-up. Hyperthyroidism patients were newly diagnosed, with disease duration under 2 months, and aged 18 to 65 years. Patients with uncontrolled infections, other autoimmune diseases, pregnancy or lactation were excluded. Diagnoses were established on the basis of clinical symptoms, serum thyroxine and TRAb, thyroid ultrasound, and orbital computed tomography. Ficoll-Paque density gradient centrifugation was used to isolate PBMCs from approximately 11 ml of fresh peripheral blood. Trizol reagent was used to extract total RNA, and RNA quality was then checked on an Agilent 2100 Bioanalyzer. This clonotype was counted many times. Its binding antigen is unknown. No much larger clonotype is one base removed from it; base qualities were not supplied. The TCR beta CDR3 regions were amplified from the RNA transcripts. The TCR CDR3 was subjected to a first round of RT-PCR using the HTBI primer set and the Qiagen OneStep RT-PCR kit. Libraries were constructed in a second round of multiplex PCR, after which size selection and purification were carried out. The libraries were sequenced on an Illumina HiSeq2000 using paired-end 100 bp reads. Regarding the original processing steps: Raw data were processed with SOAPnuke, discarding reads with adapters, uncalled bases, mean Phred below 15, or no exact constant-primer or identifier match. COPE v1.2.5 was used to merge the high-quality paired reads, and each unique nucleotide sequence was defined as a clonotype. MiTCR v1.1 was used to align clonotypes to the IMGT TRBV, TRBD and TRBJ reference segments. The analysis included only V-J combinations with a frequency above 0.0001, which together covered approximately 99% of the repertoires. The TCS score was defined as F50 (clonal expansion) divided by E x V (chaos), with BLOSUM62-based TCRdist calculated between CDR3 peptides within each V-J. Welch's t-statistics and random forest reduced around 550 V-J features to fewer than 15, which were used in a naive Bayes classifier (R e1071). TCRdb reworked the public reads: Q25 trimming with fastp, MiXCR clone assembly, productive beta chains retained. CDR3 protein sequences are deduplicated, and each keeps its most common genes and DNA. V and J calls and clone size were set by TCRdb, not the authors. This sample holds approximately 630,000 distinct CDR3 sequences; around 16% were observed only once. The ten largest clonotypes hold 3.5% to 4% of the sample.

The germline V gene provides CDR1 SQVTM and CDR2 ANQGSEA. The CDR3 runs 17 amino acids, cysteine and phenylalanine included. The retained sequence is limited to the CDR3, 51 bases, with the frame set at the first base. V loses 5 bases at its end and J loses 4 bases; junction bases beyond the gene matches: 14. The sample taken for sequencing was blood. The TCR sequence derives from a woman aged 30 to 39 with Graves' hyperthyroidism. Recombination linked TRBV29-1 to TRBJ2-2, with 9 central nucleotides matching TRBD2. The DNA reads as follows: TGCAGCGTTACACCCGGCGGGCTAGCGGGATCCACCGGGGAGCTGTTTTTT. The encoded protein is CSVTPGGLAGSTGELFF.